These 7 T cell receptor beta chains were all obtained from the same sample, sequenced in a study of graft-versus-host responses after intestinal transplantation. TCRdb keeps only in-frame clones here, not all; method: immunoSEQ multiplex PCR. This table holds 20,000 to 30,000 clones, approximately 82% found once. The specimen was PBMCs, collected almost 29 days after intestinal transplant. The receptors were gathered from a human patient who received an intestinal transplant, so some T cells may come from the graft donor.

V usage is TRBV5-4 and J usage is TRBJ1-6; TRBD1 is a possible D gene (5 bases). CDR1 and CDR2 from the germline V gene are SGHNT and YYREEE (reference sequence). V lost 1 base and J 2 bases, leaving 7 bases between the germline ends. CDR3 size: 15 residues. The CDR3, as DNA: TGTGCCAGCAGCTTGAGGGGCCCCTATAATTCACCCCTCCACTTT. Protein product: CASSLRGPYNSPLHF.

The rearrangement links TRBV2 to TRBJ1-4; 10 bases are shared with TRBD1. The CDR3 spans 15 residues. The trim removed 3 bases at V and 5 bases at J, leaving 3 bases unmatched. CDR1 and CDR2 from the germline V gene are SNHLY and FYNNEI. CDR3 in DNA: TGTGCCAGCAGTGATTTGGGACAGGGGAATGAAAAACTGTTTTTT. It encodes CASSDLGQGNEKLFF.

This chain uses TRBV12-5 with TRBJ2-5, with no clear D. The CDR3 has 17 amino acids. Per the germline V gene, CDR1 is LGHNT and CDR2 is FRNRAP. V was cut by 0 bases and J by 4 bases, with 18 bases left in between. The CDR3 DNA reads TGTGCTAGTGGTTTGGTAGAAGGGCCCCTAACGGGAGAGACCCAGTACTTC. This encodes CASGLVEGPLTGETQYF.

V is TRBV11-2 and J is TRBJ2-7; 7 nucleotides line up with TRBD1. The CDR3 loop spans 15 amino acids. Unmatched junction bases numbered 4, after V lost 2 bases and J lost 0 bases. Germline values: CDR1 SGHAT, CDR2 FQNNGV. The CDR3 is CASSLSGTASYEQYF. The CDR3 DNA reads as TGTGCCAGCAGCTTATCCGGGACAGCCTCCTACGAGCAGTACTTC.

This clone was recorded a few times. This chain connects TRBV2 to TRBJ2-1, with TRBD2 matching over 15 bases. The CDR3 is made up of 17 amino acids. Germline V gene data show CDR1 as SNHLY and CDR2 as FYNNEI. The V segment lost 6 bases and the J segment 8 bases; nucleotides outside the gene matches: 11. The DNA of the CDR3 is TGTGCCAGCAGCTTATCCGGGACTAGCGGGGGGTTCGATGAGCAGTTCTTC. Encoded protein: CASSLSGTSGGFDEQFF.

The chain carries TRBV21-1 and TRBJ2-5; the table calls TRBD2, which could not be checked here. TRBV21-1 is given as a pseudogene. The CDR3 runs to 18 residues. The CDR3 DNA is TGTGCCAGCAGCAACTCTAGGACTAGCGGAGGGTACCAAGAGACCCAGTACTTC. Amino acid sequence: CASSNSRTSGGYQETQYF.

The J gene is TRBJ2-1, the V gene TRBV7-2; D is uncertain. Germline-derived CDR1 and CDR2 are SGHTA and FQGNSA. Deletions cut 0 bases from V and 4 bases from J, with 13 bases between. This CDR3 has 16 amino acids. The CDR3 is CASSLANGRIYNEQFF. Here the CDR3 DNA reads TGTGCCAGCAGCTTAGCGAATGGACGGATATACAATGAGCAGTTCTTC.